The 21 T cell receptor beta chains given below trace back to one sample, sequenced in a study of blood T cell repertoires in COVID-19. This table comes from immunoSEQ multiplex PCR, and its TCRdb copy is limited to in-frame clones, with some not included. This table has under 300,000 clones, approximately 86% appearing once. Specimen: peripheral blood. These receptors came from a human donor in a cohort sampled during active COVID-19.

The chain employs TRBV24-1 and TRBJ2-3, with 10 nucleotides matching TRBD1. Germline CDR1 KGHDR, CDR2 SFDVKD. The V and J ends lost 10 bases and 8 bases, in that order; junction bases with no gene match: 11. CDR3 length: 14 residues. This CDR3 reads CATAGTGASGTQYF. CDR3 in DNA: TGTGCCACAGCTGGGACAGGGGCGTCAGGTACGCAGTATTTT.

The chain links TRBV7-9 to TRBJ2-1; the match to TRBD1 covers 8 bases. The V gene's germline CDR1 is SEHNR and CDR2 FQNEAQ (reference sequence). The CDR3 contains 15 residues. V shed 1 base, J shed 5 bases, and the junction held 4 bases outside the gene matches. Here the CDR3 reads CASSLGQGADNEQFF. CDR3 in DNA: TGTGCCAGCAGCTTAGGGCAGGGGGCCGACAATGAGCAGTTCTTC.

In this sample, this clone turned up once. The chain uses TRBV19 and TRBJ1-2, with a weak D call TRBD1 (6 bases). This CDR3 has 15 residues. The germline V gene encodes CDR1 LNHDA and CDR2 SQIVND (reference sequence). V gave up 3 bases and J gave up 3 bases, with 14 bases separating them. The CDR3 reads CASSIGSGVDYGYTF. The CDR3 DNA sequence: TGTGCCAGTAGTATCGGGTCAGGGGTCGACTATGGCTACACCTTC.

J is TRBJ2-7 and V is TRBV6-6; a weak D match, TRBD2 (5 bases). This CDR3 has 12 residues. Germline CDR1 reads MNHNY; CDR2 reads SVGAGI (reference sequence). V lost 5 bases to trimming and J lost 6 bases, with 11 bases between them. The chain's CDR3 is CASSQTKAEQYF. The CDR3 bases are TGTGCCAGCAGTCAGACTAAGGCCGAGCAGTACTTC.

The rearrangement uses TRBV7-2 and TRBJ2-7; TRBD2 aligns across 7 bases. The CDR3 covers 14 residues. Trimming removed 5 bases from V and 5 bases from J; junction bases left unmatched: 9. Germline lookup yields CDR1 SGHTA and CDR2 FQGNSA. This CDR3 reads CASSPTGRRNEQYF. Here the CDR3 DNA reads TGTGCCAGCAGCCCAACCGGGAGGAGGAACGAGCAGTACTTC.

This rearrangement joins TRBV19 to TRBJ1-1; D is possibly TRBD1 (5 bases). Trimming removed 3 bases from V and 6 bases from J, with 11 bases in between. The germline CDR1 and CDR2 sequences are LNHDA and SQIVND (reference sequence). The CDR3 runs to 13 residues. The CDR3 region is CASSIKGKAEAFF. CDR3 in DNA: TGTGCCAGTAGTATTAAGGGGAAGGCTGAAGCTTTCTTT. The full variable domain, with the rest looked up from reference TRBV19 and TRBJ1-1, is DGGITQSPKYLFRKEGQNVTLSCEQNLNHDAMYWYRQDPGQGLRLIYYSQIVNDFQKGDIAEGYSVSREKKESFPLTVTSAQKNPTAFYLCASSIKGKAEAFFGQGTRLTVV.

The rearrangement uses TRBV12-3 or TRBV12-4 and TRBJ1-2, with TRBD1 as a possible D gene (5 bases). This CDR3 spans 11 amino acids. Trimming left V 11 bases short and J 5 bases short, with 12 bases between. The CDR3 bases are TGTGCCGGTCGATCAGGGTATGGCTACACCTTC. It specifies CAGRSGYGYTF.

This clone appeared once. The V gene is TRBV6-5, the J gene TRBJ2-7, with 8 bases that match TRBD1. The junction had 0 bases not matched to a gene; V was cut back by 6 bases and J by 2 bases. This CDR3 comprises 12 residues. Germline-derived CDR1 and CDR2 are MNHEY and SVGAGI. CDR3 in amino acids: CASSRGPYEQYF. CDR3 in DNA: TGTGCCAGCAGCAGGGGGCCCTACGAGCAGTACTTC.

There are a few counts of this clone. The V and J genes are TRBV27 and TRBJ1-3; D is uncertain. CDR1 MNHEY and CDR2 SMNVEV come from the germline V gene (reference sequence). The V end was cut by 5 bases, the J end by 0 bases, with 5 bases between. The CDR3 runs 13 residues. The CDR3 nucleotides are TGTGCCAGCAGTGAGAGCTCTGGAAACACCATATATTTT. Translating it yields CASSESSGNTIYF.

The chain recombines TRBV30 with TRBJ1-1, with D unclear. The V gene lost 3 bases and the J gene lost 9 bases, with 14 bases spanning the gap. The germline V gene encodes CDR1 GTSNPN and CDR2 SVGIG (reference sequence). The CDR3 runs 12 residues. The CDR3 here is CAWRATAGKAFF. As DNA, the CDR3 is TGTGCCTGGAGGGCGACGGCGGGAAAAGCTTTCTTT.

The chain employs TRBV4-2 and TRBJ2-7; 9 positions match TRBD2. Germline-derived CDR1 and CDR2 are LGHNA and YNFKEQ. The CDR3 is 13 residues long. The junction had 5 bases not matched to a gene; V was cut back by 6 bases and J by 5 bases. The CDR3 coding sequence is TGTGCCAGCAGGGTTAGCGGGAGTCACGAGCAGTACTTC. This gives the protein CASRVSGSHEQYF.

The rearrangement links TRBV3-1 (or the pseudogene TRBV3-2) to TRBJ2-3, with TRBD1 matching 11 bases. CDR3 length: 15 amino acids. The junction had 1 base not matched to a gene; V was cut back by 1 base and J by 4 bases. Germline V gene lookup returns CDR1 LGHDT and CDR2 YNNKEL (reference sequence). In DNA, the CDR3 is TGTGCCAGCAGCCAAGGGACAGGGGGCCCAGATACGCAGTATTTT. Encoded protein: CASSQGTGGPDTQYF.

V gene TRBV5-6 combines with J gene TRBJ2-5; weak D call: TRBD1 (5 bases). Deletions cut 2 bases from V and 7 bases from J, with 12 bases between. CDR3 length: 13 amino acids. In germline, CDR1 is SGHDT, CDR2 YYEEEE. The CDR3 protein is CASSLAGIVTQYF. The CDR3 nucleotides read TGTGCCAGCAGCTTAGCAGGGATCGTGACCCAGTACTTC.

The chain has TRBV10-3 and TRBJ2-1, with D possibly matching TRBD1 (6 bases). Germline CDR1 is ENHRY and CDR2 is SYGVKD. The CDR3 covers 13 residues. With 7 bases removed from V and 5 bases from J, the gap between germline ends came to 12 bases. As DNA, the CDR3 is TGTGCCATCACCGACAGGCCCGACAATGAGCAGTTCTTC. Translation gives CAITDRPDNEQFF.

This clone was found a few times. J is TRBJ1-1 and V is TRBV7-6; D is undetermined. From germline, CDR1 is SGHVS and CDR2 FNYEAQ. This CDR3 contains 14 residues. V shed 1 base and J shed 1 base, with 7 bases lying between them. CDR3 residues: CASSLGDKNTEAFF. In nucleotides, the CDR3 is TGTGCCAGCAGCTTAGGCGACAAGAACACTGAAGCTTTCTTT.

The CDR3 bases are TGCGCCAGCAGCTCGGGAGGGACTAGCGCCCACAATGAGCAGTTCTTC. Its translation: CASSSGGTSAHNEQFF. The chain is built from TRBV5-1 and TRBJ2-1; 10 bases are a match to TRBD2. CDR3 length: 16 amino acids. The V gene end was trimmed by 3 bases and the J gene end by 5 bases; junction bases not matched to a gene: 8. Per germline, CDR1 SGHRS and CDR2 YFSETQ.

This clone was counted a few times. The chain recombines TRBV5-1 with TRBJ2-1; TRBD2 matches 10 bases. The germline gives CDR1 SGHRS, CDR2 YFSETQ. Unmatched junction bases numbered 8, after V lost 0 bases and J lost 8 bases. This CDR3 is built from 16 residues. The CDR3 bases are TGCGCCAGCAGCTTGGGTCCTAGCGGGAGCTCCGATGAGCAGTTCTTC. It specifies CASSLGPSGSSDEQFF.

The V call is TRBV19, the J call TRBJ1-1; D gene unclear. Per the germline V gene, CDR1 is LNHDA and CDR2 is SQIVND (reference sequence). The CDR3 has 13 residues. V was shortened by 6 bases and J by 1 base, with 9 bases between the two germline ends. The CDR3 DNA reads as TGTGCCAGTAGCAGTACAAGGAACACTGAAGCTTTCTTT. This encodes CASSSTRNTEAFF.

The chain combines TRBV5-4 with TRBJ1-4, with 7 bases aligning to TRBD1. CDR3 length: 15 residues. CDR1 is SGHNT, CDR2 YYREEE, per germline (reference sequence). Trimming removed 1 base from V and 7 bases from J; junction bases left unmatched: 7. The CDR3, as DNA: TGTGCCAGCAGCTTGAAGGCAGGGGGTAGTGAAAAACTGTTTTTT. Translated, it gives CASSLKAGGSEKLFF.

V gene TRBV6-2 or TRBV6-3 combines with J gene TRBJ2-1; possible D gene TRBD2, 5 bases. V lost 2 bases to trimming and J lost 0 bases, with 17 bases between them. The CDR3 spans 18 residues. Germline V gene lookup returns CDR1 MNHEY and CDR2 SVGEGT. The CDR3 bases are TGTGCCAGCAGTTACACCATAGGAAGCGGCAACTCCTACAATGAGCAGTTCTTC. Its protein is CASSYTIGSGNSYNEQFF.

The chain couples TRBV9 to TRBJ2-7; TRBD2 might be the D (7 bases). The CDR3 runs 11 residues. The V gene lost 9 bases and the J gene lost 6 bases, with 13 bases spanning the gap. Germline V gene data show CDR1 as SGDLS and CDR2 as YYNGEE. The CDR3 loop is CATLGGAEQYF. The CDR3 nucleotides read TGTGCCACCCTAGGGGGGGCCGAGCAGTACTTC.